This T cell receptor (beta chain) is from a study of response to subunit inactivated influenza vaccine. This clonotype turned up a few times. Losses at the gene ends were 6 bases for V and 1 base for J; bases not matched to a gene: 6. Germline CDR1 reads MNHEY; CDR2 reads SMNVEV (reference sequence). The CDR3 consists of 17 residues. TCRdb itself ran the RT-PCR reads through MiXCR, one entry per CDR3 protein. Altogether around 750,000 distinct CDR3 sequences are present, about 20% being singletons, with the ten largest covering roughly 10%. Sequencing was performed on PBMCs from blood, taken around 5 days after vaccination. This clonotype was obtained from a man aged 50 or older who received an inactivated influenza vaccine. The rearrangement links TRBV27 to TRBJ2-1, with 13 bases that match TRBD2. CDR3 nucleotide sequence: TGTGCCAGCAGAACCGGGACTAGCGGGGATTCCTACAATGAGCAGTTCTTC. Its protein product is CASRTGTSGDSYNEQFF.